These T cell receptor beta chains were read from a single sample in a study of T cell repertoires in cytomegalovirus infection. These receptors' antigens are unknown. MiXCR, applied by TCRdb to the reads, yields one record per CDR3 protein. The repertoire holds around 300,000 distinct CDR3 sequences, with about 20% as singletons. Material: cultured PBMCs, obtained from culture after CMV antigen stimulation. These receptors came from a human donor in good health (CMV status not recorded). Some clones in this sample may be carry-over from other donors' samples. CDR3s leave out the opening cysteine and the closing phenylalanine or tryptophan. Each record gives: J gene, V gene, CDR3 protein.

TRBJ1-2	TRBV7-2	ASSFGRDYGYT
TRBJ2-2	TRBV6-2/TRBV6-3	ASRNAGNTGELF
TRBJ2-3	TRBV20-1	SARDYSKSTDTQY
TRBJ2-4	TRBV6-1	ASSVLGQGFVQY
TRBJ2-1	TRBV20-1	SARWRGRNEQF
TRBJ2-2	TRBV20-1	SATPGAGELF
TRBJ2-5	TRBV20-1	SATGTSNKAQY
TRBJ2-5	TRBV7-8	ASSLTDQETQY
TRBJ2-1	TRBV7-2	ASKRMQGSQHEQF
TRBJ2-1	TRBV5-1	ASSLVFRGQGNNEQF